Presented here are 20 T cell receptor beta chains from one specimen sequenced in a study of T cell responses to AZD1222 COVID-19 vaccine. Sequenced by immunoSEQ multiplex PCR; TCRdb stores in-frame clones only, minus some. The sample gives approximately 150,000 clones, roughly nine tenths of which show up once; about 5% is in the top ten. Sample: peripheral blood, taken on day 0 of AZD1222 vaccination. Every receptor here comes from an adult in good health.

The J gene is TRBJ2-5, the V gene TRBV28; D not resolved. CDR1 and CDR2 (germline): MDHEN, SYDVKM. V gave up 5 bases and J gave up 7 bases, with 17 bases separating them. The CDR3 is made up of 14 amino acids. The CDR3 DNA follows: TGTGCCAGCAGTCCCTCGTCAGGACGTAGGACCCAGTACTTC. This gives the protein CASSPSSGRRTQYF.

This rearrangement joins TRBV3-1 (or the pseudogene TRBV3-2) to TRBJ1-1; 7 nucleotides match TRBD1. Germline loops: CDR1 LGHDT, CDR2 YNNKEL (reference sequence). V shed 0 bases and J 0 bases; nucleotides not matched to a gene: 7. The CDR3 runs 17 residues. The CDR3 DNA sequence: TGTGCCAGCAGCCAAGATCCCCCGACAGGGCTGAACACTGAAGCTTTCTTT. Amino acids: CASSQDPPTGLNTEAFF.

The chain combines TRBV10-3 with TRBJ2-2, with no clear D. The germline V gene encodes CDR1 ENHRY and CDR2 SYGVKD. V was clipped by 6 bases and J by 0 bases, with 8 bases between them. This CDR3 is 14 amino acids long. The CDR3 loop is CAIRAGTNTGELFF. The CDR3 region has the DNA TGTGCCATCAGGGCCGGTACGAACACCGGGGAGCTGTTTTTT.

V usage is TRBV9 and J usage is TRBJ2-1, with 9 bases that match TRBD1. Looked up from germline, CDR1 is SGDLS and CDR2 is YYNGEE. The trim removed 4 bases at V and 6 bases at J, leaving 11 bases unmatched. This CDR3 has 16 residues. CDR3 in amino acids: CASSTYPGTGSNEQFF. The DNA of the CDR3 is TGTGCCAGCAGCACCTACCCCGGGACAGGGTCCAATGAGCAGTTCTTC.

The rearrangement uses TRBV19 and TRBJ1-1; a possible D gene is TRBD1 (5 bases). The CDR3 is 13 amino acids. CDR1 and CDR2 from the germline V gene are LNHDA and SQIVND (reference sequence). The V end lost 6 bases, the J end lost 7 bases, and 15 bases lay between the germline ends. CDR3 residues: CASRGRNSYEAFF. In DNA form, the CDR3 reads TGTGCCAGTAGGGGACGGAATTCGTATGAAGCTTTCTTT.

This sequence joins TRBV24-1 and TRBJ1-5; 10 bases are shared with TRBD1. Looked up from germline, CDR1 is KGHDR and CDR2 is SFDVKD. CDR3 length: 16 residues. The ends lost 4 bases at V and 2 bases at J; junction bases unmatched: 4. The CDR3 DNA is TGTGCCACCAGTGAAGGGGGACAGGGGCGCAATCAGCCCCAGCATTTT. The encoded protein is CATSEGGQGRNQPQHF.

The sample holds one count of this clone. This chain links TRBV2 with TRBJ1-2; D might be TRBD1 (6 bases). The V end lost 6 bases, the J end lost 4 bases, and 21 bases lay between the germline ends. The length of the CDR3 is 16 residues. Germline V CDR1 and CDR2: SNHLY, FYNNEI. CDR3 protein: CASSEKNVRGGYGYTF. Here the CDR3 DNA reads TGTGCCAGCAGCGAGAAAAATGTCAGGGGAGGCTATGGCTACACCTTC.

This rearrangement joins TRBV27 to TRBJ1-1; 8 bases line up with TRBD1. Per the germline V gene, CDR1 is MNHEY and CDR2 is SMNVEV (reference sequence). The CDR3 has 15 amino acids. With V trimmed by 4 bases and J by 5 bases, 9 bases remained unmatched. The chain's CDR3 is CASSSLRGQWTEAFF. The DNA for the CDR3 is TGTGCCAGCAGTTCCCTCAGGGGGCAGTGGACTGAAGCTTTCTTT.

The rearrangement uses TRBV6-2 or TRBV6-3 and TRBJ1-2; a possible D gene is TRBD1 (6 bases). Germline V lookup: CDR1 MNHEY, CDR2 SVGEGT. The CDR3 has 14 residues. Between the trimmed V and J ends, which lost 4 bases and 4 bases, there was a span of 13 bases. For the CDR3, the DNA is TGTGCCAGCAGTTGGGGGCCAGGAATCTATGGCTACACCTTC. Translation: CASSWGPGIYGYTF.

The chain is built from TRBV5-5 and TRBJ1-5, with D possibly being TRBD1 (5 bases). Germline V gene data show CDR1 as SGHKS and CDR2 as YYEKEE (reference sequence). Trimming pared 4 bases from V and 3 bases from J, leaving 17 bases between. This CDR3 region has 16 residues. The CDR3 nucleotides are TGTGCCAGCAGCGGGGGGTCAAGGGTTGTCAATCAGCCCCAGCATTTT. Amino acid sequence: CASSGGSRVVNQPQHF.

This chain connects TRBV7-6 to TRBJ2-3; D possibly corresponds to TRBD2 (5 bases). The V gene's germline CDR1 is SGHVS and CDR2 FNYEAQ. The CDR3 covers 15 residues. V lost 5 bases and J lost 2, with 14 bases in between. CDR3 amino acids: CASSPSFGLTDTQYF. CDR3 sequence (DNA): TGTGCCAGCAGCCCGAGCTTTGGACTCACAGATACGCAGTATTTT. Full variable domain (remainder filled in from reference TRBV7-6 and TRBJ2-3): GAGVSQSPRYKVTKRGQDVALRCDPISGHVSLYWYRQALGQGPEFLTYFNYEAQQDKSGLPNDRFSAERPEGSISTLTIQRTEQRDSAMYRCASSPSFGLTDTQYFGPGTRLTVL.

There are a few counts of this clone. The CDR3 protein is CASSSAGGGIGTQYF. In DNA form, the CDR3 reads TGCGCCAGCAGCTCAGCGGGTGGAGGTATAGGGACGCAGTATTTT. The chain joins TRBV5-1 to TRBJ2-3, with a weak D call TRBD2 (6 bases). The V and J ends lost 3 bases and 9 bases respectively, with 20 bases between them. Germline-derived CDR1 and CDR2 are SGHRS and YFSETQ. There are 15 residues in the CDR3.

The V call is TRBV7-8, the J call TRBJ2-2, with D possibly being TRBD2 (6 bases). Germline V gene data show CDR1 as SGHVS and CDR2 as FQNEAQ. Trimming pared 5 bases from V and 8 bases from J, leaving 21 bases between. This CDR3 has 16 amino acids. Here the CDR3 DNA reads TGTGCCAGCAGCAGCCGGGACTCCGGGGGAGCGGGGGAGCTGTTTTTT. Residues: CASSSRDSGGAGELFF.

This clone was counted a single time. The chain joins TRBV27 to TRBJ1-6; the D is unclear. Germline V CDR1 and CDR2: MNHEY, SMNVEV (reference sequence). The CDR3 consists of 16 residues. V lost 7 bases to trimming and J lost 5 bases, with 18 bases between them. CDR3 residues: CASKSFVTGDNSPLHF. In DNA form, the CDR3 reads TGTGCCAGCAAGTCGTTCGTTACTGGGGATAATTCACCCCTCCACTTT.

The J gene is TRBJ1-5, the V gene TRBV4-2; D perhaps matches TRBD1 (5 bases). The CDR3 length is 16 residues. V lost 0 bases to trimming and J lost 2 bases, with 11 bases between them. The V gene's germline CDR1 is LGHNA and CDR2 YNFKEQ. This CDR3 reads CASSQDPGRGNQPQHF. In DNA, the CDR3 is TGTGCCAGCAGCCAAGATCCGGGGCGCGGCAATCAGCCCCAGCATTTT.

The J gene is TRBJ2-5, the V gene TRBV27; D possibly matches TRBD1 or TRBD2 (5 bases each). V lost 2 bases to trimming and J lost 3 bases, with 34 bases between them. Germline lookup yields CDR1 MNHEY and CDR2 SMNVEV (reference sequence). The CDR3 is made up of 22 amino acids. This CDR3 reads CASSLTPRDGSRDRPSKETQYF. In DNA form, the CDR3 reads TGTGCCAGCAGTTTAACCCCCAGGGATGGGTCGAGGGACCGCCCCTCCAAAGAGACCCAGTACTTC.

This chain joins TRBV7-3 and TRBJ2-6; 9 bases map to TRBD2. With 5 bases clipped from V and 0 bases from J, the junction kept 5 bases outside the gene matches. Per the germline V gene, CDR1 is SGHTA and CDR2 is FQGTGA. The CDR3 sequence is 17 residues long. The CDR3 is CASSQRGADSGANVLTF. The CDR3 coding sequence is TGTGCCAGCAGCCAGCGGGGGGCGGACTCTGGGGCCAACGTCCTGACTTTC. Full variable domain (remainder filled in from reference TRBV7-3 and TRBJ2-6): GAGVSQTPSNKVTEKGKYVELRCDPISGHTALYWYRQSLGQGPEFLIYFQGTGAADDSGLPNDRFFAVRPEGSVSTLKIQRTERGDSAVYLCASSQRGADSGANVLTFGAGSRLTVL.

The V gene is TRBV7-2, the J gene TRBJ1-5, with TRBD1 as a possible D gene (5 bases). V lost 5 bases, J lost 0 bases, and 11 bases lay in between. Germline CDR1 is SGHTA and CDR2 is FQGNSA. This CDR3 spans 15 amino acids. The CDR3 loop is CASSSQGGSNQPQHF. As DNA, the CDR3 is TGTGCCAGCAGCAGTCAGGGAGGTAGCAATCAGCCCCAGCATTTT. Based on the CDR3 plus reference TRBV7-2 and TRBJ1-5, the full variable domain is GAGVSQSPSNKVTEKGKDVELRCDPISGHTALYWYRQSLGQGLEFLIYFQGNSAPDKSGLPSDRFSAERTGGSVSTLTIQRTQQEDSAVYLCASSSQGGSNQPQHFGDGTRLSIL.

CDR3 DNA sequence: TGTGCCAGCAGCTGGGAACCCGGGGGAAGGCAGTACTTC. As protein: CASSWEPGGRQYF. This sequence joins TRBV7-2 and TRBJ2-5, with D maybe TRBD2 (6 bases). Germline V CDR1 and CDR2: SGHTA, FQGNSA. V was clipped by 4 bases and J by 11 bases, with 17 bases between them. This CDR3 region has 13 residues.

The DNA for the CDR3 is TGTGCCAGCAGCTTCCGCGGGAGGGCCAAGATAGGTGAGCAGTTCTTC. This sequence encodes CASSFRGRAKIGEQFF. This sequence joins TRBV11-3 and TRBJ2-1; 9 bases agree with TRBD2. The J segment lost 9 bases and the V segment lost 3 bases, leaving 12 bases of the junction unmatched. CDR1 SGHNT and CDR2 YENEEA come from the germline V gene. This CDR3 region has 16 residues. Together with reference TRBV11-3 and TRBJ2-1, the CDR3 gives the full variable domain: EAGVVQSPRYKIIEKKQPVAFWCNPISGHNTLYWYLQNLGQGPELLIRYENEEAVDDSQLPKDRFSAERLKGVDSTLKIQPAELGDSAVYLCASSFRGRAKIGEQFFGPGTRLTVL.